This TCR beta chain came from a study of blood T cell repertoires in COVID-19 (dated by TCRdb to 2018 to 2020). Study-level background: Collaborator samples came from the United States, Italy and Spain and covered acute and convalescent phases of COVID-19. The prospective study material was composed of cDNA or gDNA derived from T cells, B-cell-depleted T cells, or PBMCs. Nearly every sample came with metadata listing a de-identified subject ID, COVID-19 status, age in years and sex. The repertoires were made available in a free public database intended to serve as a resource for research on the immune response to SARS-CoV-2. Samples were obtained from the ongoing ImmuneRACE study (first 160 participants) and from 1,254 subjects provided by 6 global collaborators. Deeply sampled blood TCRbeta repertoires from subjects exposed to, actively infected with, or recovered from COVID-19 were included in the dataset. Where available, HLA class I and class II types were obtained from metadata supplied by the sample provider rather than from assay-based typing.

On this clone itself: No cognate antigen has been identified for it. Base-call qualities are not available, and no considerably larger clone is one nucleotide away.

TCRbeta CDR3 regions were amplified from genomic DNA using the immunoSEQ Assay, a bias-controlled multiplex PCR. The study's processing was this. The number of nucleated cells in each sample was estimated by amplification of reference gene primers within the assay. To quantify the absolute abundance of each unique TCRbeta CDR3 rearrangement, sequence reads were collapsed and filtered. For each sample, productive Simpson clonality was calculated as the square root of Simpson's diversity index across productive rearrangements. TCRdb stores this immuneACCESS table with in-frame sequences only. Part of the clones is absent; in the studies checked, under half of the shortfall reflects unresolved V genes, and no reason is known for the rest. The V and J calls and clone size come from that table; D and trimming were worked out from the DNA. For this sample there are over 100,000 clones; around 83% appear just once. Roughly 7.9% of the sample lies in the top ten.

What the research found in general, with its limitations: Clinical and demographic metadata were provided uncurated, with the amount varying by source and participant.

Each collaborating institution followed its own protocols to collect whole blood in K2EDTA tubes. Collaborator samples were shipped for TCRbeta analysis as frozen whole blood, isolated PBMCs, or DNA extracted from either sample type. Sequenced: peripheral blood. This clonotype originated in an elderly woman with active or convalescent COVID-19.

CDR3 loop: CASAQDSQETQYF. In nucleotides, the sequence is TGCGCCAGCGCCCAGGACAGTCAAGAGACCCAGTACTTC. This sequence uses TRBV23-1 and TRBJ2-5; the D gene is perhaps TRBD1, from 6 matching bases. Being an ORF, TRBV23-1 has a function that is uncertain. From the cysteine up to the phenylalanine, the CDR3 has a length of 13 residues. Only the CDR3 DNA stays, 39 bases, in frame from base 1. V loses 8 bases, J loses 2 bases, and the germline ends lie 12 bases apart.